This entry describes one T cell receptor (beta chain). Its antigen remains unknown. The data originate from a study of CD8+ T cells in alopecia areata. On the study more broadly: Those treated were given oral tofacitinib at 5 to 10 mg twice daily.

The CDR3 has 13 residues. Trimming removed 0 bases at V and 7 bases at J, with 10 bases between. Germline V gives CDR1 GTSNPN, CDR2 SVGIG (reference sequence). Points from the study as a whole: Scalp clonality and expanded CD8+ clones among the top 100 fell significantly with tofacitinib. Many expanded lesional clones stayed in scalp and blood while on tofacitinib.

Treatment: oral pan-JAK inhibitor, 5-10 mg twice daily. Researchers took lesional scalp punch biopsies and peripheral blood from people who were alopecia areata patients. cDNA serving as the sequencing template came from extracted, reverse transcribed RNA. The table came from immunoSEQ multiplex PCR; TCRdb's copy has only in-frame clones and leaves some out. The table shows a few hundred thousand clones, with roughly two fifths occurring only once. This sample comprised CD4+ T cells sorted from blood, obtained at approximately week 37, from a patient treated with tofacitinib. The chain employs TRBV30 and TRBJ1-5; D is ambiguous. The receptor's source is a human donor with alopecia areata. The CDR3 nucleotides are TGTGCCTGGAGTGTAAATTTAGGCCAGCCCCAGCATTTT. Translating gives CAWSVNLGQPQHF.